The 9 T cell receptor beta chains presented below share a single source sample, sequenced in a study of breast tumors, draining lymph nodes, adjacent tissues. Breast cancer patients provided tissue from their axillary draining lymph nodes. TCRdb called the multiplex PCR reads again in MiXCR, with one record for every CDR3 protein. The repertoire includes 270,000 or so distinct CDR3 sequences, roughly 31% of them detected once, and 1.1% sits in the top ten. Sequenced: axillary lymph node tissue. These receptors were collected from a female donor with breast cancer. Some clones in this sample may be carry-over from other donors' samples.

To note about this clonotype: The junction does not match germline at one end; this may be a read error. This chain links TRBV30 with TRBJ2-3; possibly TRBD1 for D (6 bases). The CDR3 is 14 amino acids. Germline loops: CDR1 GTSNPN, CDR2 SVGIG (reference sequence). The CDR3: CAWSVGGDTGTQYF. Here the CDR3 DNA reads TGTGCCTGGAGTGTAGGGGGAGACACAGGTACGCAGTATTTT.

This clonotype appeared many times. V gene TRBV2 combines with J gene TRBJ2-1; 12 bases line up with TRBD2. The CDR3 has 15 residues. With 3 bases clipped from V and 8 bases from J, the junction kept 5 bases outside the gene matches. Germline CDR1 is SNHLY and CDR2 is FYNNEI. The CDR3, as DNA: TGTGCCAGCAGTGATACTAGCGGGAGGCGCGATGAGCAGTTCTTC. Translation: CASSDTSGRRDEQFF.

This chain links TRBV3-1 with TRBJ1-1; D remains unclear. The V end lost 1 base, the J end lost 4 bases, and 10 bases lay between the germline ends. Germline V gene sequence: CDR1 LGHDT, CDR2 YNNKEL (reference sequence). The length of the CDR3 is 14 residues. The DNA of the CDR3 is TGTGCCAGCAGCCAAGTCCTGGGTGGCACTGAAGCTTTCTTT. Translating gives CASSQVLGGTEAFF. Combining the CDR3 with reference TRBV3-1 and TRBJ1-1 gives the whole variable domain DTAVSQTPKYLVTQMGNDKSIKCEQNLGHDTMYWYKQDSKKFLKIMFSYNNKELIINETVPNRFSPKSPDKAHLNLHINSLELGDSAVYFCASSQVLGGTEAFFGQGTRLTVV.

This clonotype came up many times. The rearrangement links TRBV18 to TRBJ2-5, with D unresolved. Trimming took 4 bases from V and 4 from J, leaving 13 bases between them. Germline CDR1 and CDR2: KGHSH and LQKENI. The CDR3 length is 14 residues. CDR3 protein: CASSRHHGRETQYF. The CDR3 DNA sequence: TGTGCCAGCTCACGCCACCATGGACGAGAGACCCAGTACTTC. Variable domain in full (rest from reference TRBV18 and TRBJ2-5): NAGVMQNPRHLVRRRGQEARLRCSPMKGHSHVYWYRQLPEEGLKFMVYLQKENIIDESGMPKERFSAEFPKEGPSILRIQQVVRGDSAAYFCASSRHHGRETQYFGPGTRLLVL.

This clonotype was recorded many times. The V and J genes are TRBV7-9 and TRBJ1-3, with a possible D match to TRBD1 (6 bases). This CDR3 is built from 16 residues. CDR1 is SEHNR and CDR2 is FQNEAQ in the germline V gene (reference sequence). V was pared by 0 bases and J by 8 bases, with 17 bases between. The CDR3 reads CASSLAEPGRGDTIYF. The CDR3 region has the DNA TGTGCCAGCAGCTTAGCGGAGCCGGGCAGGGGAGACACCATATATTTT.

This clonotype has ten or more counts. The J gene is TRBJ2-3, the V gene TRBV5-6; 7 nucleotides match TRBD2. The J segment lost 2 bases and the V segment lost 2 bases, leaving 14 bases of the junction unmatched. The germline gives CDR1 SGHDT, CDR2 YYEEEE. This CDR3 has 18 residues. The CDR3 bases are TGTGCCAGCAGCTTTTCCCCCCTAAGTAGCGGGCTCACAGATACGCAGTATTTT. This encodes CASSFSPLSSGLTDTQYF. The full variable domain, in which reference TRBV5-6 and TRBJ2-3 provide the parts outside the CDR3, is DAGVTQSPTHLIKTRGQQVTLRCSPKSGHDTVSWYQQALGQGPQFIFQYYEEEERQRGNFPDRFSGHQFPNYSSELNVNALLLGDSALYLCASSFSPLSSGLTDTQYFGPGTRLTVL.

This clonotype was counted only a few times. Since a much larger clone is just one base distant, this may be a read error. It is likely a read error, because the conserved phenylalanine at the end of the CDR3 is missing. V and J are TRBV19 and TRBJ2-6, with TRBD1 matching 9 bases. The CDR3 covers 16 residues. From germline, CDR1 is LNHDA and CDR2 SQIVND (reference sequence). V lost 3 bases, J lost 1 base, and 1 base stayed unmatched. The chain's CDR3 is CASSMTGGSGANVLTS. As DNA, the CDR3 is TGTGCCAGTAGTATGACAGGGGGATCTGGGGCCAACGTCCTGACTTCC.

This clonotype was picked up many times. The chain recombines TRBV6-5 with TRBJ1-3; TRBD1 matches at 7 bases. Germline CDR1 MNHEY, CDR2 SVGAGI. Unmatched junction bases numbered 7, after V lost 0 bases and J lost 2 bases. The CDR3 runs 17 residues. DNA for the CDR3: TGTGCCAGCAGTTACTCGAGTACAGGGGTACCTGGAAACACCATATATTTT. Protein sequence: CASSYSSTGVPGNTIYF.

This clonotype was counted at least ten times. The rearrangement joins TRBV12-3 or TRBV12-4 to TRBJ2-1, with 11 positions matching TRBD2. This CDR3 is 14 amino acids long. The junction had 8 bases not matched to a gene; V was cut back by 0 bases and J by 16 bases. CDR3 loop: CASSLALAGDSRFF. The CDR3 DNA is TGTGCCAGCAGTTTAGCACTAGCGGGGGACTCTCGATTCTTC.